A selection of T cell receptor beta chains follows, all from one sample in a study of T cell responses to AZD1222 COVID-19 vaccine. Data came from immunoSEQ multiplex PCR; TCRdb stores just in-frame clones and leaves some out. In the table there are approximately 70,000 clones, 85% to 90% of which are singletons. The source was peripheral blood, collected 28 days after the second dose of the MenACWY control vaccine. These receptors were obtained from an adult who received the MenACWY meningococcal vaccine as a control. The CDR3 runs from the conserved cysteine through the conserved F or W. A D gene is named only where the DNA matches it firmly. Not every row has a clone size; where given, it reads once, few, many or a size class.

>-|TRBJ2-5|TRBV9|TRBD2
CASSPDWAGGQETQYF
TGTGCCAGCAGCCCCGACTGGGCGGGAGGGCAAGAGACCCAGTACTTC
>-|TRBJ1-1|TRBV28|-
CASSLANMRAFF
TGTGCCAGCAGTTTAGCCAACATGAGAGCTTTCTTT
>-|TRBJ1-6|TRBV6-5|-
CASRTVNSPLHF
TGTGCCAGCAGGACAGTAAATTCACCCCTCCACTTT
>-|TRBJ1-5|TRBV4-1|-
CASSQGRGVNQPQHF
TGCGCCAGCAGCCAAGGTCGGGGGGTTAATCAGCCCCAGCATTTT
>once|TRBJ2-2|TRBV2|-
CASRPAYGNTGELFF
TGTGCCAGCAGGCCCGCTTACGGGAACACCGGGGAGCTGTTTTTT
>-|TRBJ2-5|TRBV30|-
CAWSLDSPKTQYF
TGTGCCTGGAGTCTCGACAGTCCGAAGACCCAGTACTTC
>-|TRBJ1-2|TRBV18|-
CASSPTQAETNGYTF
TGTGCCAGCTCACCCACGCAGGCCGAGACTAATGGCTACACCTTC
>-|TRBJ2-5|TRBV7-9|-
CASSSILVQETQYF
TGTGCCAGCAGCTCCATACTAGTCCAAGAGACCCAGTACTTC
>-|TRBJ2-1|TRBV20-1|-
CSASAYNEQFF
TGCAGTGCATCGGCCTACAATGAGCAGTTCTTC
>many|TRBJ1-4|TRBV6-4|-
CASGEVSEKLFF
TGTGCCAGCGGAGAGGTGAGCGAAAAACTGTTTTTT
>-|TRBJ2-5|TRBV6-5|-
CASSYSNGVETQYF
TGTGCCAGCAGTTACTCGAACGGGGTTGAGACCCAGTACTTC
>-|TRBJ2-7|TRBV10-2|TRBD2
CASSDSGRVQYF
TGCGCCAGCAGCGATAGCGGGAGGGTGCAGTACTTC
>-|TRBJ2-5|TRBV6-4|-
CASSDSGHEGTQYF
TGTGCCAGCAGTGACTCGGGCCACGAAGGGACCCAGTACTTC
>-|TRBJ2-6|TRBV5-4|TRBD2
CASSQRLALGANVLTF
TGTGCCAGCAGCCAGAGACTAGCGCTAGGGGCCAACGTCCTGACTTTC
>-|TRBJ2-3|TRBV5-4|-
CASSSITDTQYF
TGTGCCAGCAGCTCCATCACAGATACGCAGTATTTT